This TCR beta chain emerged from a study of blood T cell repertoires in COVID-19. At the level of the study: Researchers got acute and convalescent COVID-19 samples from the United States, Italy and Spain.

V lost 2 bases and J lost 8, with 9 bases in between. The CDR3 length is 12 residues. Germline CDR1 SEHNR, CDR2 FQNEAQ (reference sequence). Original processing notes: Amplification with reference gene primers provided the estimates of nucleated cell counts. The data were produced by immunoSEQ multiplex PCR, yet TCRdb's version contains in-frame clones alone and is incomplete. V and J calls and clone size are copied from that table; D and trimming were computed from the DNA. The table lists about 190,000 clones, roughly 91% of them singletons. This receptor was identified in a human donor in a cohort sampled during active COVID-19. The chain combines TRBV7-9 with TRBJ1-2, with a weak D call TRBD1 (6 bases). The source material was peripheral blood. The CDR3 is CASSLLTGGYTF. For the CDR3, the DNA is TGTGCCAGCAGCTTACTCACAGGGGGCTACACCTTC.